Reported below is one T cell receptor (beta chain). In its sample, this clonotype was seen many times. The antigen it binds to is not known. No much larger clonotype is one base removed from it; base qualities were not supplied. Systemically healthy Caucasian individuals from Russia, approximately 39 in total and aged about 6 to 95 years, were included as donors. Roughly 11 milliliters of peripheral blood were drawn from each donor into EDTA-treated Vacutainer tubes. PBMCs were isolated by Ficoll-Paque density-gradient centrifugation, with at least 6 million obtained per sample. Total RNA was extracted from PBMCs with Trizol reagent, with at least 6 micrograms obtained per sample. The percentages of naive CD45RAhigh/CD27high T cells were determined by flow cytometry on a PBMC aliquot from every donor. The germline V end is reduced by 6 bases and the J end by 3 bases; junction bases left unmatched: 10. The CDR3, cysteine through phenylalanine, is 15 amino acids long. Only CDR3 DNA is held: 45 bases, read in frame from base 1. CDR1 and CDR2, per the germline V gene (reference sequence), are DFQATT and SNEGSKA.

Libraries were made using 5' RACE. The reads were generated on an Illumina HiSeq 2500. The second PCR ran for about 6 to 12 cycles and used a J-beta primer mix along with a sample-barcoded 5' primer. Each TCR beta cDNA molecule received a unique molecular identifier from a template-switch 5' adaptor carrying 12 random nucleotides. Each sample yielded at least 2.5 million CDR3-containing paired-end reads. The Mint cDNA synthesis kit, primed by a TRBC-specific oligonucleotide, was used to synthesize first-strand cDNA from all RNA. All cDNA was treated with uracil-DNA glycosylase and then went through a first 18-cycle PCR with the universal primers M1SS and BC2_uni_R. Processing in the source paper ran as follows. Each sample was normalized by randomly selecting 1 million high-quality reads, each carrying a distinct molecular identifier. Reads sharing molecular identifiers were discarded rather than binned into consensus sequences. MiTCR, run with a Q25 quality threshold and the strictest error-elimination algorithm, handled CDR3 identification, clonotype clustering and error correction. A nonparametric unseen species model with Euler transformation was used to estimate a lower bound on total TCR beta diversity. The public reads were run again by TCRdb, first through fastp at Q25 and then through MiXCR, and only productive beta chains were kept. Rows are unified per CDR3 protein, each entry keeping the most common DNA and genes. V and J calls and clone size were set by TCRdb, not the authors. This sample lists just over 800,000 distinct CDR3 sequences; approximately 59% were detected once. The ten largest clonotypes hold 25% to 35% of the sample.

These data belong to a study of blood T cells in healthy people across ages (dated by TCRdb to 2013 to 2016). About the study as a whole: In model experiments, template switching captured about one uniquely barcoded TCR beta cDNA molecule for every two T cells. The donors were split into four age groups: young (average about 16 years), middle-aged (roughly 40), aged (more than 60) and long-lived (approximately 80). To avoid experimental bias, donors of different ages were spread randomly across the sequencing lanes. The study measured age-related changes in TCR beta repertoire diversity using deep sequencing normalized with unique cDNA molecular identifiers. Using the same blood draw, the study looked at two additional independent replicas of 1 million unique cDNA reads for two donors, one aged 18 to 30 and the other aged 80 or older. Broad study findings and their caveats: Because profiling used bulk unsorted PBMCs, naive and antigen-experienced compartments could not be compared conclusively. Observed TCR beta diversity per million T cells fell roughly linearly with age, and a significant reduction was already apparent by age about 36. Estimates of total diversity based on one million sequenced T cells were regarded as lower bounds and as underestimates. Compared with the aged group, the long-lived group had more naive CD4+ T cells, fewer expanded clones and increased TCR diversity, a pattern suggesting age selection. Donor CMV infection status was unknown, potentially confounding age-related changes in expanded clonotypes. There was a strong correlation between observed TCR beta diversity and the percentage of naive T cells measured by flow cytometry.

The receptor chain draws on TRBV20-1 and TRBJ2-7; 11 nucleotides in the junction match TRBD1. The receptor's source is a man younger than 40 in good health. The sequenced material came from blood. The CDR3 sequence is CSAQDRDRGDYEQYF. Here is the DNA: TGCAGTGCCCAAGACCGGGACAGGGGGGACTACGAGCAGTACTTC.